What follows is one TCR beta chain and its context. The antigen is undetermined. A much larger clone sits a single nucleotide away, making a read error possible. Broader study findings: Tumor Tregs overlapped most with tumor, then blood, naive CD4+ cells.

CD4+CD45RO+CD25- cells were isolated as memory CD4+ T cells. Full-length variable regions came from constant-region reverse primers plus semi-nested Nested Universal Primer A PCR. TCRdb fed the 5' RACE reads into MiXCR, producing one record per CDR3 protein. The sample has 8,000 or so distinct CDR3 sequences, 36% seen once. Per the germline V gene, CDR1 is SGHNT and CDR2 is YYREEE (reference sequence). V was pared by 7 bases and J by 0 bases, with 16 bases between. The CDR3 length is 15 residues. The sequence was collected from a female donor with breast cancer. The chain employs TRBV5-4 and TRBJ1-2, with D perhaps matching TRBD1 (6 bases). Sequencing was performed on tumor-infiltrating memory CD4+ T cells sorted from the breast tumor. The subset was: memory CD4+ T cells, CD4+CD45RO+CD25-. The CDR3, as DNA: TGTGCCAGCCGATCGGGGGACACAGCTAACTATGGCTACACCTTC. It translates to CASRSGDTANYGYTF.